This TCR beta chain emerged from a study of blood T cell repertoires in COVID-19. Looking at the study overall: The United States, Italy and Spain were the sources of the acute and convalescent COVID-19 samples. T cells, B-cell-depleted T cells, or PBMCs supplied cDNA or gDNA.

How the authors handled the data: For nucleated cells, counts were estimated from reference gene primer amplification. The assay was immunoSEQ multiplex PCR, and TCRdb's table has in-frame clones only and misses some. That table gives V, J and clone size, and the DNA gave D and trimming. The repertoire includes 47,000 or so clones, approximately 80% of them detected once, and less than 3% sits in the top ten. V lost 4 bases, J lost 7 bases, and 26 bases lay in between. CDR1 MNHEY and CDR2 SMNVEV come from the germline V gene (reference sequence). CDR3 length: 17 residues. This chain joins TRBV27 and TRBJ2-7, with D perhaps matching TRBD1 (6 bases). This TCR derives from a woman in her fifties or sixties with acute or convalescent COVID-19. The sample taken for sequencing was peripheral blood. The CDR3: CASSWGRAVGGEREQYF. As DNA, the CDR3 is TGTGCCAGCAGTTGGGGGCGGGCGGTTGGTGGGGAGAGAGAGCAGTACTTC.